The 4 T cell receptor beta chains below all came from one sample that was sequenced in a study of sequential checkpoint blockade in melanoma. Stated treatment: randomized to nivolumab then ipilimumab (arm A) or the reverse (arm B). The protocol was immunoSEQ multiplex PCR, while the TCRdb copy is restricted to in-frame clones and leaves out a portion. The sample contains 10,000 to 15,000 clones, roughly 21% of which appear only once. Sample: tumor tissue (inferred from file names), taken from a patient given nivolumab and ipilimumab in sequence. All receptors derive from a human donor with melanoma.

The table lists this clone with a few counts. V and J are TRBV6-8 and TRBJ1-5; D gene uncertain. V shed 2 bases and J shed 3 bases, with 8 bases lying between them. Per germline, CDR1 MNHGY and CDR2 SAAAGT. The CDR3 loop spans 14 amino acids. CDR3 nucleotides: TGTGCCAGCAGTTACGCAGGACTCAATCAGCCCCAGCATTTT. Translation gives CASSYAGLNQPQHF.

The rearrangement joins TRBV9 to TRBJ2-7, with D perhaps TRBD2 (6 bases). Trimming took off 4 bases at V and 3 bases at J, with 20 bases between the two ends. This CDR3 has 16 residues. Germline loops: CDR1 SGDLS, CDR2 YYNGEE. In DNA form, the CDR3 reads TGTGCCAGCAGCCCCTCCCCGGTGGAGGGATTCTACGAGCAGTACTTC. As protein: CASSPSPVEGFYEQYF.

This clone was seen a few times. J is TRBJ2-3 and V is TRBV11-3; a possible D gene is TRBD1 (6 bases). V was shortened by 5 bases and J by 9 bases, with 21 bases between the two germline ends. Germline V lookup: CDR1 SGHNT, CDR2 YENEEA. The CDR3 loop spans 15 amino acids. The CDR3 DNA reads as TGTGCCAGCAGCGCCCGACAGGAGTCACAGATAACGCAGTATTTT. Translation gives CASSARQESQITQYF. Based on the CDR3 plus reference TRBV11-3 and TRBJ2-3, the full variable domain is EAGVVQSPRYKIIEKKQPVAFWCNPISGHNTLYWYLQNLGQGPELLIRYENEEAVDDSQLPKDRFSAERLKGVDSTLKIQPAELGDSAVYLCASSARQESQITQYFGPGTRLTVL.

This clone was seen only a few times. The V gene is TRBV6-8, the J gene TRBJ2-3; 7 bases agree with TRBD2. The CDR3 has 17 residues. In germline, CDR1 is MNHGY, CDR2 SAAAGT. After removal of 0 bases from V and 2 bases from J, the junction contained 8 bases not matched to a gene. The CDR3 DNA is TGTGCCAGCAGTTACTCTCCGAGCGGGGCCTTCACAGATACGCAGTATTTT. This translates into CASSYSPSGAFTDTQYF.